This T cell receptor beta chain stems from a study of blood T cell repertoires in COVID-19. Study-level information: The United States, Italy and Spain supplied acute and convalescent COVID-19 samples. The cDNA or gDNA used as material had been derived from T cells, B-cell-depleted T cells, or PBMCs.

In the authors' workflow: Amplification of reference gene primers was used by the study to estimate nucleated cell counts. Sequenced by immunoSEQ multiplex PCR; TCRdb stores in-frame clones only, minus some. The DNA was the basis for D and trimming; V, J and clone size are from that table. The sample lists around 86,000 clones; about 85% were seen once. This clone appeared once. Losses at the gene ends were 7 bases for V and 4 bases for J; bases not matched to a gene: 10. This CDR3 region has 14 residues. Germline V gene sequence: CDR1 LNHDA, CDR2 SQIVND (reference sequence). Material: peripheral blood. The receptor was derived from a human donor in a cohort sampled during active COVID-19. This chain joins TRBV19 and TRBJ2-7; 7 nucleotides agree with TRBD2. The CDR3 here is CASTLSGGIYEQYF. DNA of the CDR3: TGTGCCAGTACCCTCTCGGGGGGAATTTACGAGCAGTACTTC.